These 26 T cell receptor beta chains share one sample of origin, sequenced in a study of OX40 agonist ivuxolimab in advanced cancers. Sequencing was performed with immunoSEQ multiplex PCR; in TCRdb, only in-frame clones are kept and a portion is missing. Here the sample spans around 70,000 clones, approximately 90% being singletons. Sequenced material: CD4+ or CD8+ T cells sorted from blood, taken in a trial of the OX40 agonist ivuxolimab. These receptor sequences come from an adult with an advanced solid tumor such as melanoma, head and neck, liver or kidney cancer.

The chain joins TRBV6-6 to TRBJ1-1; 7 bases fit TRBD1. The CDR3 runs to 14 residues. Germline assignment: CDR1 MNHNY and CDR2 SVGAGI (reference sequence). The junction had 9 bases not matched to a gene; V was cut back by 7 bases and J by 4 bases. The CDR3: CASIQSQGSTEAFF. The CDR3 DNA reads TGTGCCAGCATCCAATCACAGGGGAGCACTGAAGCTTTCTTT.

This clone was seen a single time. The chain combines TRBV25-1 with TRBJ2-5; 7 bases agree with TRBD2. This CDR3 contains 13 residues. Germline values: CDR1 MGHDK, CDR2 SYGVNS. J gave up 5 bases and V 7 bases, and 7 bases lay outside the gene matches. As DNA, the CDR3 is TGTGCCAGCAAGCTGGGGGGAGGGGAGACCCAGTACTTC. It encodes CASKLGGGETQYF.

The chain uses TRBV5-6 and TRBJ2-7; 7 bases are shared with TRBD2. Germline V gene lookup returns CDR1 SGHDT and CDR2 YYEEEE. Unmatched junction bases numbered 11, after V lost 4 bases and J lost 7 bases. CDR3 length equals 14 residues. The CDR3 sequence: CASSVAGRAWEQYF. The DNA for the CDR3 is TGTGCCAGCAGCGTAGCAGGGAGGGCCTGGGAGCAGTACTTC. Supplemented by reference TRBV5-6 and TRBJ2-7, the full variable domain reads DAGVTQSPTHLIKTRGQQVTLRCSPKSGHDTVSWYQQALGQGPQFIFQYYEEEERQRGNFPDRFSGHQFPNYSSELNVNALLLGDSALYLCASSVAGRAWEQYFGPGTRLTVT.

The J gene is TRBJ2-1, the V gene TRBV10-3, with 9 bases that match TRBD1. The CDR3 is 13 residues long. J gave up 13 bases and V 4 bases, and 8 bases lay outside the gene matches. Germline-derived CDR1 and CDR2 are ENHRY and SYGVKD. CDR3 DNA: TGTGCCATCAGTGGGACAGGGGCGGAGGGACAGTTCTTC. This codes for CAISGTGAEGQFF.

The genes are TRBV7-2 and TRBJ1-6; D might be TRBD1 (6 bases). Per the germline V gene, CDR1 is SGHTA and CDR2 is FQGNSA. V lost 4 bases and J 10 bases, leaving 17 bases between the germline ends. The CDR3 has 15 residues. This CDR3 is CASSSGQRGESPLHF. CDR3 in DNA: TGTGCCAGCAGCTCAGGACAGCGGGGGGAATCACCCCTCCACTTT. The entire variable domain, with the rest obtained from reference TRBV7-2 and TRBJ1-6, is as follows: GAGVSQSPSNKVTEKGKDVELRCDPISGHTALYWYRQSLGQGLEFLIYFQGNSAPDKSGLPSDRFSAERTGGSVSTLTIQRTQQEDSAVYLCASSSGQRGESPLHFGNGTRLTVT.

The chain joins TRBV11-3 to TRBJ1-2, with 8 bases lining up with TRBD1. CDR3 size: 13 residues. V lost 4 bases to trimming and J lost 4 bases; unmatched junction nucleotides: 2. Germline CDR1 SGHNT, CDR2 YENEEA. The CDR3 spells CASSYDRGYGYTF. The DNA for the CDR3 is TGTGCCAGCAGCTATGACAGGGGCTATGGCTACACCTTC.

The J gene is TRBJ1-4, the V gene TRBV15, with D perhaps TRBD1 (5 bases). From germline, CDR1 is LNHNV and CDR2 YYDKDF (reference sequence). V was clipped by 0 bases and J by 8 bases, with 13 bases between them. CDR3 size: 15 residues. DNA for the CDR3: TGTGCCACCAGCAGAGACGGACACCCGGGGGAAAAACTGTTTTTT. Translated, it gives CATSRDGHPGEKLFF.

The V gene is TRBV6-6, the J gene TRBJ2-1; D may be TRBD1 or TRBD2 (5 bases each). From germline, CDR1 is MNHNY and CDR2 SVGAGI (reference sequence). The length of the CDR3 is 13 residues. Trimming stripped 2 bases from V and 7 bases from J, with 9 bases between. The CDR3 here is CASSYEGKNEQFF. The CDR3 DNA follows: TGTGCCAGCAGTTACGAGGGGAAGAATGAGCAGTTCTTC.

The J gene is TRBJ2-5, the V gene TRBV30; 7 bases map to TRBD2. Germline-derived CDR1 and CDR2 are GTSNPN and SVGIG (reference sequence). This CDR3 has 12 amino acids. Losses at the gene ends were 5 bases for V and 2 bases for J; bases not matched to a gene: 2. The CDR3 DNA reads TGTGCCTGGGGGGACTATCAAGAGACCCAGTACTTC. It codes for CAWGDYQETQYF.

This sequence joins TRBV29-1 and TRBJ2-3; TRBD2 aligns across 16 bases. With 7 bases clipped from V and 5 bases from J, the junction kept 6 bases outside the gene matches. The CDR3 has 15 residues. Germline V gives CDR1 SQVTM, CDR2 ANQGSEA. The CDR3 DNA is TGCAGCGCCGGGACTAGCGGGAGGGTCGGAGATACGCAGTATTTT. Its translation is CSAGTSGRVGDTQYF.

The chain combines TRBV5-1 with TRBJ2-1; TRBD2 might be the D (6 bases). This CDR3 has 13 residues. The germline V and J ends were trimmed by 5 bases and 10 bases, with 16 bases remaining between them. Germline values: CDR1 SGHRS, CDR2 YFSETQ. The CDR3 DNA sequence: TGCGCCAGCAGTTTAGCGGTTGGGGAAGAGCAGTTCTTC. Translating gives CASSLAVGEEQFF.

This clone was recorded only once. The chain couples TRBV28 to TRBJ2-1; 11 bases align to TRBD2. V was clipped by 6 bases and J by 15 bases; unmatched bases: 13. The CDR3 spans 14 residues. Germline lookup yields CDR1 MDHEN and CDR2 SYDVKM. CDR3 in DNA: TGTGCCAGCAGACGTCCCGGACTAGCGGGCCGGCCGTTCTTC. It yields the protein CASRRPGLAGRPFF.

This clone was detected a few times. The rearrangement links TRBV12-5 to TRBJ2-3; the D gene is possibly TRBD1 (5 bases). Trimming stripped 7 bases from V and 2 bases from J, with 13 bases between. CDR1 and CDR2 (germline): LGHNT, FRNRAP. The CDR3 consists of 14 residues. The CDR3 is CASAFGAVTDTQYF. Written as DNA, the CDR3 is TGTGCTAGTGCCTTTGGGGCTGTCACAGATACGCAGTATTTT.

The chain combines TRBV5-1 with TRBJ1-1; D unresolved. This CDR3 contains 14 residues. Per germline, CDR1 SGHRS and CDR2 YFSETQ. V lost 1 base, J lost 0 bases, and 7 bases lay in between. CDR3 coding DNA: TGCGCCAGCAGCTTGACCAGCATGAACACTGAAGCTTTCTTT. The encoded protein is CASSLTSMNTEAFF.

The CDR3: CASSLSTYSNQPQHF. The CDR3 nucleotides are TGTGCCAGCAGTTTATCGACCTATAGCAATCAGCCCCAGCATTTT. The rearrangement uses TRBV27 and TRBJ1-5; D ambiguous. Germline CDR1 reads MNHEY; CDR2 reads SMNVEV (reference sequence). The CDR3 sequence is 15 residues long. Trimming pared 0 bases from V and 0 bases from J, leaving 6 bases between.

This clone showed up just a few times. V usage is TRBV11-2 and J usage is TRBJ1-2, with D unresolved. The V end was cut by 5 bases, the J end by 2 bases, with 6 bases between. The CDR3 length is 12 residues. Germline CDR1 SGHAT, CDR2 FQNNGV. The CDR3 loop is CASSHGNYGYTF. The CDR3, as DNA: TGTGCCAGCAGCCACGGAAACTATGGCTACACCTTC.

The chain is built from TRBV6-1 and TRBJ1-2, with a weak D call TRBD1 (5 bases). With 4 bases removed from V and 0 bases from J, the gap between germline ends came to 21 bases. The CDR3 has 18 amino acids. CDR1 is MNHNS, CDR2 SASEGT, per germline. The DNA for the CDR3 is TGTGCCAGCAGTGGAAGGGACGCTCGGCTGATATCTAACTATGGCTACACCTTC. Translated: CASSGRDARLISNYGYTF.

The chain combines TRBV6-5 with TRBJ2-7; 8 nucleotides match TRBD2. Germline-derived CDR1 and CDR2 are MNHEY and SVGAGI. The CDR3 loop spans 16 amino acids. Germline trimming cut 0 bases from V and 4 bases from J; bases unmatched to any gene: 8. CDR3 sequence reads: CASSYSGTGGQYEQYF. The CDR3 region has the DNA TGTGCCAGCAGTTACTCCGGCACGGGGGGGCAGTACGAGCAGTACTTC.

The chain couples TRBV2 to TRBJ2-2, with D possibly TRBD2 on 6 matching bases. V dropped 1 base and J dropped 3 bases, with 9 bases sitting between them. Germline lookup yields CDR1 SNHLY and CDR2 FYNNEI. The CDR3 runs to 15 residues. The CDR3 here is CASSEDLAYTGELFF. Here the CDR3 DNA reads TGTGCCAGCAGTGAAGATCTAGCGTACACCGGGGAGCTGTTTTTT.

This sequence joins TRBV7-2 and TRBJ2-3, with D uncertain. V was clipped by 1 base and J by 6 bases, with 8 bases between them. Germline V lookup: CDR1 SGHTA, CDR2 FQGNSA. This CDR3 is 13 amino acids long. The CDR3 here is CASSLDWRDTQYF. CDR3 bases: TGTGCCAGCAGCTTAGACTGGCGGGATACGCAGTATTTT.

The CDR3 region has the DNA TGCGCCAGCAGCCAAGCCCCCGGGACAGGGAGCGAGACCCAGTACTTC. Protein: CASSQAPGTGSETQYF. The genes are TRBV4-1 and TRBJ2-5, with 9 bases lining up with TRBD1. Trimming at V came to 1 base and at J to 5 bases, leaving 8 bases not matched to a gene. The CDR3 covers 16 residues. Germline CDR1 MGHRA, CDR2 YSYEKL.

This chain joins TRBV6-5 and TRBJ1-1; D remains ambiguous. Germline V gives CDR1 MNHEY, CDR2 SVGAGI. The CDR3 extends over 15 amino acids. V was cut by 0 bases and J by 1 base, with 9 bases left in between. CDR3 amino acids: CASSYSYKENTEAFF. CDR3 nucleotides: TGTGCCAGCAGTTACTCTTACAAGGAGAACACTGAAGCTTTCTTT.

The J gene is TRBJ2-5, the V gene TRBV27; D possibly corresponds to TRBD2 (6 bases). CDR3 length: 13 residues. Trimming took off 2 bases at V and 4 bases at J, with 8 bases between the two ends. Germline lookup yields CDR1 MNHEY and CDR2 SMNVEV (reference sequence). In DNA form, the CDR3 reads TGTGCCAGCAGTTTAAGGAGGGGAGAGACCCAGTACTTC. Protein product: CASSLRRGETQYF.

This clone has a single count. The chain carries TRBV11-2 and TRBJ2-5; 10 positions match TRBD2. The CDR3 has 17 amino acids. Unmatched junction bases numbered 5, after V lost 1 base and J lost 0 bases. The V gene's germline CDR1 is SGHAT and CDR2 FQNNGV. The DNA of the CDR3 is TGTGCCAGCAGCTTAGCCGGGACTAGCGAGTACCAAGAGACCCAGTACTTC. It encodes CASSLAGTSEYQETQYF.

The rearrangement joins TRBV7-8 to TRBJ2-5, with no clear D. The germline V gene has CDR1 SGHVS and CDR2 FQNEAQ. This CDR3 region has 14 residues. V lost 1 base, J lost 1 base, and 7 bases lay in between. CDR3 sequence: CASSLGGSQETQYF. The CDR3 nucleotides read TGTGCCAGCAGCTTAGGGGGTTCCCAAGAGACCCAGTACTTC.

The rearrangement uses TRBV4-1 and TRBJ2-7; 7 positions match TRBD2. This CDR3 contains 17 residues. From germline, CDR1 is MGHRA and CDR2 YSYEKL. Trimming removed 0 bases from V and 3 bases from J; junction bases left unmatched: 11. The CDR3: CASSQDGGSGQVYEQYF. The CDR3, as DNA: TGCGCCAGCAGCCAAGACGGGGGGTCGGGGCAAGTCTACGAGCAGTACTTC.